These T cell receptor beta chains were read from a single sample in a study of OX40 agonist ivuxolimab in advanced cancers. Some clones are missing from TCRdb's copy, which holds only in-frame ones; the method was immunoSEQ multiplex PCR. The table includes around 55,000 clones, around 87% detected once. This specimen was CD4+ or CD8+ T cells sorted from blood, taken in a trial of the OX40 agonist ivuxolimab. These TCRs come from an adult with an advanced solid tumor such as melanoma, head and neck, liver or kidney cancer. Each CDR3 is given with its conserved first and last residue. Fields, in order: clone size, J gene, V gene, D gene, CDR3 length, CDR3 protein, CDR3 DNA. The D gene is left open where the match is weak. Clone sizes are given selectively: once, few, many, or a class where the clone is expanded.

abundance: -
j_gene: TRBJ2-5
v_gene: TRBV6-1
d_gene: -
len: 14
CDR3aa: CASSDPGTGETQYF
CDR3nt: TGTGCCAGCAGTGATCCCGGGACTGGAGAGACCCAGTACTTC

abundance: -
j_gene: TRBJ2-5
v_gene: TRBV5-6
d_gene: -
len: 15
CDR3aa: CASSPSLVGEETQYF
CDR3nt: TGTGCCAGCAGCCCTAGCTTAGTGGGGGAAGAGACCCAGTACTTC

abundance: -
j_gene: TRBJ1-5
v_gene: TRBV11-1
d_gene: -
len: 15
CDR3aa: CASSLFGICNQPQHF
CDR3nt: TGTGCCAGCAGCTTATTCGGAATATGCAATCAGCCCCAGCATTTT

abundance: -
j_gene: TRBJ2-7
v_gene: TRBV9
d_gene: -
len: 14
CDR3aa: CASSVGALSYEQYF
CDR3nt: TGTGCCAGCAGCGTAGGTGCCTTATCCTACGAGCAGTACTTC

abundance: -
j_gene: TRBJ1-4
v_gene: TRBV14
d_gene: TRBD1
len: 18
CDR3aa: CASSRKQGGLGTNEKLFF
CDR3nt: TGTGCCAGCAGCCGAAAACAGGGGGGGCTTGGAACTAATGAAAAACTGTTTTTT

abundance: -
j_gene: TRBJ2-1
v_gene: TRBV11-2
d_gene: TRBD2
len: 17
CDR3aa: CASSLVTSGGLYNEQFF
CDR3nt: TGTGCCAGCAGCTTAGTCACTAGCGGGGGGCTTTACAATGAGCAGTTCTTC

abundance: -
j_gene: TRBJ1-2
v_gene: TRBV5-4
d_gene: TRBD1
len: 15
CDR3aa: CASSLELGQGKGYTF
CDR3nt: TGTGCCAGCAGCTTGGAGCTGGGACAGGGGAAGGGCTACACCTTC

abundance: -
j_gene: TRBJ2-7
v_gene: TRBV27
d_gene: -
len: 12
CDR3aa: CASQGSAYEQYF
CDR3nt: TGTGCCAGCCAGGGGTCCGCCTACGAGCAGTACTTC

abundance: -
j_gene: TRBJ1-2
v_gene: TRBV19
d_gene: TRBD1
len: 16
CDR3aa: CASSIAPGGSRYGYTF
CDR3nt: TGTGCCAGTAGTATTGCGCCAGGGGGATCTCGCTATGGCTACACCTTC

abundance: -
j_gene: TRBJ1-1
v_gene: TRBV7-9
d_gene: TRBD1
len: 15
CDR3aa: CASSPLQGTNTEAFF
CDR3nt: TGTGCCAGCAGCCCCTTACAGGGGACGAACACTGAAGCTTTCTTT

abundance: -
j_gene: TRBJ1-2
v_gene: TRBV7-6
d_gene: -
len: 11
CDR3aa: CASSLGSGYTF
CDR3nt: TGTGCCAGCAGCTTAGGGTCTGGCTACACCTTC

abundance: few
j_gene: TRBJ2-1
v_gene: TRBV7-2
d_gene: TRBD2
len: 14
CDR3aa: CASRHSGGYNEQFF
CDR3nt: TGTGCCAGCAGGCATAGCGGGGGCTACAATGAGCAGTTCTTC

abundance: -
j_gene: TRBJ2-7
v_gene: TRBV27
d_gene: -
len: 12
CDR3aa: CASSLRGYEQYF
CDR3nt: TGTGCCAGCAGTTTACGGGGTTACGAGCAGTACTTC

abundance: -
j_gene: TRBJ1-5
v_gene: TRBV19
d_gene: TRBD1
len: 19
CDR3aa: CASSIRPGTGGFVNQPQHF
CDR3nt: TGTGCCAGTAGTATCCGACCCGGGACAGGGGGCTTTGTAAATCAGCCCCAGCATTTT

abundance: -
j_gene: TRBJ2-7
v_gene: TRBV9
d_gene: -
len: 13
CDR3aa: CASSVDSSYEQYF
CDR3nt: TGTGCCAGCAGCGTAGATAGTTCCTACGAGCAGTACTTC

abundance: -
j_gene: TRBJ2-2
v_gene: TRBV10-3
d_gene: TRBD1
len: 19
CDR3aa: CAISEKTGQGARRTGELFF
CDR3nt: TGTGCCATCAGTGAGAAAACGGGACAGGGGGCGAGACGCACCGGGGAGCTGTTTTTT

abundance: -
j_gene: TRBJ2-7
v_gene: TRBV2
d_gene: -
len: 12
CDR3aa: CAIPLISNEQYF
CDR3nt: TGTGCCATCCCATTAATCTCCAACGAGCAGTACTTC

abundance: once
j_gene: TRBJ1-1
v_gene: TRBV7-9
d_gene: TRBD1
len: 15
CDR3aa: CASSGRDRGLTEAFF
CDR3nt: TGTGCCAGCAGCGGCCGGGACAGGGGGCTCACTGAAGCTTTCTTT

abundance: once
j_gene: TRBJ2-7
v_gene: TRBV27
d_gene: TRBD2
len: 14
CDR3aa: CASSKRGGRDEQYF
CDR3nt: TGTGCCAGCAGTAAGCGGGGAGGGCGGGACGAGCAGTACTTC

abundance: few
j_gene: TRBJ1-2
v_gene: TRBV7-6
d_gene: -
len: 12
CDR3aa: CASSLGGTGYTF
CDR3nt: TGTGCCAGCAGCTTAGGGGGGACTGGCTACACCTTC

abundance: -
j_gene: TRBJ2-7
v_gene: TRBV6-1
d_gene: -
len: 13
CDR3aa: CASSLRTLLEQYF
CDR3nt: TGTGCCAGCAGCCTTCGCACCCTGTTGGAGCAGTACTTC

abundance: -
j_gene: TRBJ2-7
v_gene: TRBV5-1
d_gene: TRBD2
len: 15
CDR3aa: CATSIGTSDSYEQYF
CDR3nt: TGCGCCACCTCGATCGGGACTAGCGATTCCTACGAGCAGTACTTC

abundance: -
j_gene: TRBJ2-4
v_gene: TRBV2
d_gene: -
len: 13
CDR3aa: CASIPEAKNIQYF
CDR3nt: TGTGCCAGCATCCCAGAAGCCAAAAACATTCAGTACTTC

abundance: -
j_gene: TRBJ2-7
v_gene: TRBV19
d_gene: -
len: 16
CDR3aa: CASSPSGRAPSYEQYF
CDR3nt: TGTGCCAGTAGTCCTTCGGGGCGCGCTCCTTCCTACGAGCAGTACTTC

abundance: -
j_gene: TRBJ1-2
v_gene: TRBV27
d_gene: TRBD1
len: 15
CDR3aa: CASSLSGQGVDGYTF
CDR3nt: TGTGCCAGCAGTTTATCGGGACAGGGGGTTGATGGCTACACCTTC

abundance: -
j_gene: TRBJ1-5
v_gene: TRBV9
d_gene: -
len: 13
CDR3aa: CASSVTSNQPQHF
CDR3nt: TGTGCCAGCAGCGTAACGTCGAATCAGCCCCAGCATTTT

abundance: -
j_gene: TRBJ1-2
v_gene: TRBV7-9
d_gene: TRBD1
len: 14
CDR3aa: CASSYGTGGNGYTF
CDR3nt: TGTGCCAGCAGCTATGGGACAGGGGGAAATGGCTACACCTTC

abundance: -
j_gene: TRBJ2-1
v_gene: TRBV5-1
d_gene: TRBD2
len: 14
CDR3aa: CASSAGTTLGEQFF
CDR3nt: TGCGCCAGCAGCGCCGGGACTACCCTGGGTGAGCAGTTCTTC

abundance: -
j_gene: TRBJ1-2
v_gene: TRBV4-3
d_gene: -
len: 13
CDR3aa: CASSQVGGSGYTF
CDR3nt: TGCGCCAGCAGCCAAGTGGGCGGGAGTGGCTACACCTTC

abundance: -
j_gene: TRBJ2-3
v_gene: TRBV7-3
d_gene: TRBD1
len: 14
CDR3aa: CASSAGTETDTQYF
CDR3nt: TGTGCCAGCAGCGCCGGGACAGAAACAGATACGCAGTATTTT

abundance: -
j_gene: TRBJ1-1
v_gene: TRBV9
d_gene: -
len: 15
CDR3aa: CASSGYANPNTEAFF
CDR3nt: TGTGCCAGCAGCGGCTATGCGAATCCGAACACTGAAGCTTTCTTT

abundance: -
j_gene: TRBJ1-2
v_gene: TRBV27
d_gene: TRBD1
len: 14
CDR3aa: CASSLWQGAEGYTF
CDR3nt: TGTGCCAGCAGTTTATGGCAGGGGGCGGAAGGCTACACCTTC

abundance: -
j_gene: TRBJ1-1
v_gene: TRBV10-1
d_gene: TRBD1
len: 18
CDR3aa: CASSEPRDRPRRDTEAFF
CDR3nt: TGCGCCAGCAGTGAGCCCCGGGACAGGCCTAGGCGGGACACTGAAGCTTTCTTT

abundance: -
j_gene: TRBJ2-2
v_gene: TRBV10-3
d_gene: TRBD1
len: 16
CDR3aa: CAISETTGQGTGELFF
CDR3nt: TGTGCCATCAGTGAGACGACGGGACAGGGGACCGGGGAGCTGTTTTTT

abundance: once
j_gene: TRBJ1-1
v_gene: TRBV25-1
d_gene: -
len: 16
CDR3aa: CASSEWAGDGNTEAFF
CDR3nt: TGTGCCAGCAGTGAATGGGCAGGGGATGGGAACACTGAAGCTTTCTTT

abundance: -
j_gene: TRBJ2-6
v_gene: TRBV7-2
d_gene: -
len: 17
CDR3aa: CASSSGLGGSGANVLTF
CDR3nt: TGTGCCAGCAGCTCTGGGTTGGGGGGCTCTGGGGCCAACGTCCTGACTTTC

abundance: -
j_gene: TRBJ1-2
v_gene: TRBV11-1
d_gene: -
len: 13
CDR3aa: CASRPGEGKGYTF
CDR3nt: TGTGCCAGCAGGCCCGGGGAGGGCAAAGGCTACACCTTC

abundance: -
j_gene: TRBJ2-1
v_gene: TRBV27
d_gene: TRBD2
len: 16
CDR3aa: CASSLAGDPSYNEQFF
CDR3nt: TGTGCCAGCAGCTTAGCGGGGGATCCCTCCTACAATGAGCAGTTCTTC

abundance: once
j_gene: TRBJ2-4
v_gene: TRBV6-6
d_gene: TRBD1
len: 15
CDR3aa: CASSYTGQVKNIQYF
CDR3nt: TGTGCCAGCAGTTATACGGGACAGGTCAAAAACATTCAGTACTTC

abundance: -
j_gene: TRBJ2-7
v_gene: TRBV6-6
d_gene: TRBD1
len: 15
CDR3aa: CASSLAGTGSYEQYF
CDR3nt: TGTGCCAGCAGTTTAGCCGGGACAGGGTCCTACGAGCAGTACTTC

abundance: -
j_gene: TRBJ2-7
v_gene: TRBV9
d_gene: -
len: 15
CDR3aa: CASSEGASQGYEQYF
CDR3nt: TGTGCCAGCAGCGAAGGGGCCTCCCAGGGTTACGAGCAGTACTTC

abundance: -
j_gene: TRBJ2-7
v_gene: TRBV2
d_gene: -
len: 15
CDR3aa: CASSERGELFYEQYF
CDR3nt: TGTGCCAGCAGTGAAAGGGGGGAGCTCTTTTACGAGCAGTACTTC

abundance: -
j_gene: TRBJ2-1
v_gene: TRBV27
d_gene: -
len: 16
CDR3aa: CASSSTWGSSYNEQFF
CDR3nt: TGTGCCAGCAGTTCGACCTGGGGTAGCTCCTACAATGAGCAGTTCTTC

abundance: -
j_gene: TRBJ1-2
v_gene: TRBV5-4
d_gene: -
len: 13
CDR3aa: CASSSLAPHGYTF
CDR3nt: TGTGCCAGCAGCTCCCTGGCGCCCCATGGCTACACCTTC

abundance: -
j_gene: TRBJ1-2
v_gene: TRBV5-1
d_gene: TRBD1
len: 15
CDR3aa: CASSWTPGTGDGYTF
CDR3nt: TGCGCCAGCAGCTGGACGCCCGGGACAGGGGATGGCTACACCTTC

abundance: few
j_gene: TRBJ1-1
v_gene: TRBV10-2
d_gene: -
len: 12
CDR3aa: CASKLAGTEAFF
CDR3nt: TGCGCCAGCAAGCTGGCCGGGACTGAAGCTTTCTTT

abundance: -
j_gene: TRBJ2-5
v_gene: TRBV5-4
d_gene: TRBD1
len: 16
CDR3aa: CASSFAGTGLRGTQYF
CDR3nt: TGTGCCAGCAGCTTCGCCGGGACAGGGTTGAGAGGGACCCAGTACTTC